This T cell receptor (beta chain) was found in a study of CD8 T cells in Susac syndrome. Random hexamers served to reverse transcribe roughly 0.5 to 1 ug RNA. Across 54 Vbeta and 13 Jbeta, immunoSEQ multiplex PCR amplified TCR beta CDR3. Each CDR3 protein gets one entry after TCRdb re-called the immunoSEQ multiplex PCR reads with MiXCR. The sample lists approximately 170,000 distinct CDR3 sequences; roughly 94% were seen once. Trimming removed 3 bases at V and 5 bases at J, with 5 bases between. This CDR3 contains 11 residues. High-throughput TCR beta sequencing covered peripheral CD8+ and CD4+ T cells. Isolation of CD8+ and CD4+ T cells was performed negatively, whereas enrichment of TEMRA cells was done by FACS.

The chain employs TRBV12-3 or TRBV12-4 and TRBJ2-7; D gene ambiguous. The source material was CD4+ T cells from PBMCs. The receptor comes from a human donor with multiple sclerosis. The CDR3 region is CASSFFHEQYF. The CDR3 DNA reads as TGTGCCAGCAGTTTCTTTCACGAGCAGTACTTC.